Below, 14 T cell receptor beta chains from the same sample are listed, as sequenced in a study of T cell repertoires in aging, cancer and after chemotherapy. TRB rearrangements spanning V, D and J were amplified using mixed TRB-A/B primers. MiXCR was run by TCRdb on the multiplex PCR reads, yielding one entry per CDR3 protein. This sample has 4,000 to 6,000 distinct CDR3 sequences, with around 33% found just once. TCR beta rearrangements were amplified from peripheral blood genomic DNA. The sample was blood. Receptors were obtained from a human donor with a blood cancer.

This clonotype came up a few times. This chain joins TRBV10-3 and TRBJ2-3; 9 bases agree with TRBD2. Germline lookup yields CDR1 ENHRY and CDR2 SYGVKD. Trimming at V came to 8 bases and at J to 0 bases, leaving 6 bases not matched to a gene. CDR3 size: 15 residues. The CDR3 protein is CAIGGGGASTDTQYF. CDR3 in DNA: TGTGCCATCGGAGGCGGGGGGGCGAGCACAGATACGCAGTATTTT.

The chain joins TRBV5-6 to TRBJ2-5; no clear D. With 3 bases removed from V and 0 bases from J, the gap between germline ends came to 3 bases. CDR1 and CDR2 from the germline V gene are SGHDT and YYEEEE. The CDR3 spans 12 residues. This CDR3 is CASSWYQETQYF. In DNA, the CDR3 is TGTGCCAGCAGCTGGTACCAAGAGACCCAGTACTTC.

The genes are TRBV5-1 and TRBJ1-2; D not resolved. The V gene's germline CDR1 is SGHRS and CDR2 YFSETQ. CDR3 length equals 14 residues. Trimming removed 1 base from V and 0 bases from J, with 7 bases in between. The CDR3 reads CASSLTSSNYGYTF. The CDR3 coding sequence is TGCGCCAGCAGCTTGACGAGTTCTAACTATGGCTACACCTTC.

This chain links TRBV20-1 with TRBJ2-3; no definite D call. The CDR3 totals 13 residues. CDR1 and CDR2 (germline): DFQATT, SNEGSKA (reference sequence). The V gene lost 5 bases and the J gene lost 5 bases, with 14 bases spanning the gap. The CDR3 is CSAVRDRRDTQYF. In DNA form, the CDR3 reads TGCAGTGCTGTCCGCGACCGCAGAGATACGCAGTATTTT.

This sequence joins TRBV5-6 and TRBJ1-1; D ambiguous. The germline V and J ends were trimmed by 4 bases and 1 base, with 11 bases remaining between them. The CDR3 totals 14 residues. CDR1 is SGHDT and CDR2 is YYEEEE in the germline V gene. Here the CDR3 DNA reads TGTGCCAGCAGCCCGTGGCTGGGGAACACTGAAGCTTTCTTT. This sequence encodes CASSPWLGNTEAFF.

This clonotype has more than one count but fewer than ten. The rearrangement links TRBV27 to TRBJ2-5; a possible D gene is TRBD2 (6 bases). Germline V gene sequence: CDR1 MNHEY, CDR2 SMNVEV (reference sequence). V was trimmed by 1 base and J by 5 bases, leaving 20 bases between them. The CDR3 contains 17 residues. The CDR3, as DNA: TGTGCCAGCAGTTTATGGGGGGACGGTCTGGCGAGGGAGACCCAGTACTTC. This gives the protein CASSLWGDGLARETQYF.

This clonotype appeared a few times. This rearrangement joins TRBV30 to TRBJ2-3, with a weak D call TRBD2 (6 bases). The CDR3 totals 15 residues. V lost 4 bases and J lost 0, with 14 bases in between. Germline V gives CDR1 GTSNPN, CDR2 SVGIG (reference sequence). CDR3 sequence reads: CAWIFRDSSTDTQYF. The DNA of the CDR3 is TGTGCCTGGATCTTCAGGGACTCCAGCACAGATACGCAGTATTTT.

A single count supports this clonotype. This rearrangement joins TRBV7-2 to TRBJ2-7; D tentatively reads TRBD1 or TRBD2 (5 bases each). CDR3 length: 13 residues. CDR1 and CDR2 (germline): SGHTA, FQGNSA. The germline V and J ends were trimmed by 1 base and 7 bases, with 11 bases remaining between them. The CDR3 loop is CASSLVTGREQYF. As DNA, the CDR3 is TGTGCCAGCAGCTTAGTGACGGGGCGTGAGCAGTACTTC.

As regards this clonotype: This sequence may be a read error, since a much larger clone differs from it by one base. The V gene is TRBV6-5, the J gene TRBJ2-7; D is possibly TRBD1 (5 bases). CDR1 MNHEY and CDR2 SVGAGI come from the germline V gene. The CDR3 extends over 13 amino acids. This CDR3 reads CASSYQGYHEHYF. The CDR3 DNA sequence: TGTGCCAGCAGTTACCAGGGTTACCACGAGCATTACTTC.

This sequence joins TRBV12-3 or TRBV12-4 and TRBJ1-3; no clear D. Trimming took off 6 bases at V and 0 bases at J, with 9 bases between the two ends. CDR3 size: 14 residues. CDR3 DNA sequence: TGTGCCAGCAGCCTCGAGAGCTCTGGAAACACCATATATTTT. This encodes CASSLESSGNTIYF.

The chain couples TRBV10-3 to TRBJ2-7; D may be TRBD1 (6 bases). Deletions cut 3 bases from V and 7 bases from J, with 19 bases between. CDR1 is ENHRY and CDR2 is SYGVKD in the germline V gene. CDR3 size: 15 residues. CDR3 in amino acids: CAISDEGRGLEEQYF. Written as DNA, the CDR3 is TGTGCCATCAGTGATGAGGGCAGGGGTCTTGAGGAGCAGTACTTC.

The V gene is TRBV12-3 or TRBV12-4, the J gene TRBJ2-7, with TRBD2 as a possible D gene (5 bases). Trimming left V 6 bases short and J 5 bases short, with 14 bases between. The CDR3 covers 13 residues. CDR3 in amino acids: CASSLTRRDEQYF. CDR3 bases: TGTGCCAGCAGCCTCACTAGGAGAGACGAGCAGTACTTC.

The gene calls are TRBV7-2 and TRBJ2-3; 16 bases align to TRBD2. The CDR3 extends over 17 amino acids. From germline, CDR1 is SGHTA and CDR2 FQGNSA. The V gene end was trimmed by 1 base and the J gene end by 8 bases; junction bases not matched to a gene: 6. CDR3 in DNA: TGTGCCAGCAGCTTAGGGGGACTAGCGGGGGGGTCAAGTACGCAGTATTTT. Translated, it gives CASSLGGLAGGSSTQYF.

This clonotype was seen once. This chain links TRBV20-1 with TRBJ2-1; 9 bases fit TRBD2. The CDR3 has 15 amino acids. Per the germline V gene, CDR1 is DFQATT and CDR2 is SNEGSKA (reference sequence). With V trimmed by 3 bases and J by 7 bases, 10 bases remained unmatched. The CDR3 sequence: CSARTGGGGANEQFF. CDR3 DNA sequence: TGCAGTGCTAGGACGGGTGGCGGGGGGGCAAATGAGCAGTTCTTC.